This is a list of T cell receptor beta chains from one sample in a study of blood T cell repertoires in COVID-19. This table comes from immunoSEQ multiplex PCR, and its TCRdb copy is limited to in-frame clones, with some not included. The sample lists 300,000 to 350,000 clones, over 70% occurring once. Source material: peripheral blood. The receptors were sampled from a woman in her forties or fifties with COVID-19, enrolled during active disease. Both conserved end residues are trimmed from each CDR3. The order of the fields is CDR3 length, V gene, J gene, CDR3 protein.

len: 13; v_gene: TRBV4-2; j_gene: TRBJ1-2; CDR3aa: ASSQMGGEGGGYT
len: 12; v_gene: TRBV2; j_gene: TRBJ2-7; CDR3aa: ASRNTLASYEQY
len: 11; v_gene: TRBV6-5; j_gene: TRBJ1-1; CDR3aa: ASSYWGGTEAF
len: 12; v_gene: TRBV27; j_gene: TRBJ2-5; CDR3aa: ASSLLGARETQY
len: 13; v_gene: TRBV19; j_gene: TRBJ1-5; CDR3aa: ASTLVWQVNQPQH
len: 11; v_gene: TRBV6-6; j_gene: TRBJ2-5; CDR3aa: ASSFGGQETQY
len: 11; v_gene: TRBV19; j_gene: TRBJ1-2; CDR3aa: ASTGVSPQGYT
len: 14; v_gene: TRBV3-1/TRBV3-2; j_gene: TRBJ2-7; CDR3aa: ASSQQLAGESYEQY
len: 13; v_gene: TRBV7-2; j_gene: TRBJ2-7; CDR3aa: ASSSETLTSYEQY
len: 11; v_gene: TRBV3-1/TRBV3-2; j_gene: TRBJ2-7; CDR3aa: ASSQDWEYEQY
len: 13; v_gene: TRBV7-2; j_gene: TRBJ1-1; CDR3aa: ASSLHPGGDTEAF
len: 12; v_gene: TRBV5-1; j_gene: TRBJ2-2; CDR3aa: ASSLQGHTGELF